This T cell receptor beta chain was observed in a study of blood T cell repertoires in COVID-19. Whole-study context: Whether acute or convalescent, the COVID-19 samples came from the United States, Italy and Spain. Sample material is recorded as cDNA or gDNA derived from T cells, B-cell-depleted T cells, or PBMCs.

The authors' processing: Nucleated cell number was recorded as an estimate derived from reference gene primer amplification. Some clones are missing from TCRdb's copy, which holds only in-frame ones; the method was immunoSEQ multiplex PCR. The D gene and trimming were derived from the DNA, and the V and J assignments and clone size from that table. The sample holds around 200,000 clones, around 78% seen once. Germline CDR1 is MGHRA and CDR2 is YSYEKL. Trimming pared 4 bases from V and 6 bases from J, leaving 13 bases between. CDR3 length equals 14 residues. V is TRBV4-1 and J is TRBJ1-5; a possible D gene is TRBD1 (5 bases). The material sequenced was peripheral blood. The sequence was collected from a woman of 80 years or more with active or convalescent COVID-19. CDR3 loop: CASSREGLRQPQHF. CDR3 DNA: TGCGCCAGCAGCCGGGAGGGGCTGCGTCAGCCCCAGCATTTT.